Presented here are 13 T cell receptor beta chains from one specimen sequenced in a study of STAT5B mutations in CD4+ large granular lymphocyte leukemia (dated by TCRdb to 2022 to 2024). The method was the immunoSEQ multiplex PCR assay. This is the immuneACCESS table as TCRdb keeps it, with only in-frame sequences that have V and J called. A part of the clones is gone; compared with another copy, unresolved V genes explain less than half, and the rest is unexplained. The sample table records around 33,000 clones; 65% to 80% of these occur just once. The top ten hold about 2.1% of the sample. Sequences were obtained from CD4+ T cells from blood buffy coats. These receptors all come from a human donor in good health.

This clone was recorded a few times. The V call is TRBV18, the J call TRBJ1-1, with a weak D call TRBD1 (5 bases). V lost 6 bases and J lost 4, with 21 bases in between. Germline V gene lookup returns CDR1 KGHSH and CDR2 LQKENI. This CDR3 region has 16 residues. CDR3 amino acids: CASSPVTGTRGTEAFF. The CDR3 DNA is TGTGCCAGCTCGCCAGTGACGGGGACGCGAGGCACTGAAGCTTTCTTT.

Written as DNA, the CDR3 is TGTGCCAGTACGCGGCAGGGCATCACTGAAGCTTTCTTT. Amino acids: CASTRQGITEAFF. V gene TRBV19 combines with J gene TRBJ1-1, with D possibly matching TRBD1 (5 bases). With 7 bases removed from V and 4 bases from J, the gap between germline ends came to 13 bases. CDR3 length: 13 residues. Germline V gene lookup returns CDR1 LNHDA and CDR2 SQIVND (reference sequence).

In this sample, this clone turned up a few times. This chain links TRBV30 with TRBJ1-6, with a tentative D call TRBD1 (6 bases). The CDR3 has 15 amino acids. V was cut by 0 bases and J by 5 bases, with 11 bases left in between. Per the germline V gene, CDR1 is GTSNPN and CDR2 is SVGIG (reference sequence). This CDR3 reads CAWSVLTGNNSPLHF. The CDR3 bases are TGTGCCTGGAGTGTGCTAACAGGGAATAATTCACCCCTCCACTTT.

The J gene is TRBJ1-2, the V gene TRBV9; tentatively, D is TRBD1 (5 bases). Germline assignment: CDR1 SGDLS and CDR2 YYNGEE. The CDR3 is made up of 13 amino acids. The V gene lost 0 bases and the J gene lost 7 bases, with 10 bases spanning the gap. The CDR3 coding sequence is TGTGCCAGCAGCGTAGGTGGGACTTCTGGCTACACCTTC. Amino acids: CASSVGGTSGYTF. Variable domain in full (rest from reference TRBV9 and TRBJ1-2): DSGVTQTPKHLITATGQRVTLRCSPRSGDLSVYWYQQSLDQGLQFLIQYYNGEERAKGNILERFSAQQFPDLHSELNLSSLELGDSALYFCASSVGGTSGYTFGSGTRLTVV.

The CDR3 nucleotides read TGCGCCAGCAGCTTAGGGCGGGGGGCCGGTGAGACCCAGTACTTC. Protein: CASSLGRGAGETQYF. This chain joins TRBV5-1 and TRBJ2-5; 8 nucleotides align to TRBD2. Per germline, CDR1 SGHRS and CDR2 YFSETQ. J lost 5 bases, V lost 2 bases, and 8 bases had no gene match. The length of the CDR3 is 15 residues.

V gene TRBV28 combines with J gene TRBJ2-1; 7 bases line up with TRBD2. The CDR3 is 15 residues long. The J segment lost 4 bases and the V segment lost 4 bases, leaving 7 bases of the junction unmatched. Germline V CDR1 and CDR2: MDHEN, SYDVKM. Here the CDR3 reads CASSYPGTKYNEQFF. CDR3 DNA sequence: TGTGCCAGCAGTTACCCCGGGACTAAATACAATGAGCAGTTCTTC. The whole variable domain, remainder taken from reference TRBV28 and TRBJ2-1, is DVKVTQSSRYLVKRTGEKVFLECVQDMDHENMFWYRQDPGLGLRLIYFSYDVKMKEKGDIPEGYSVSREKKERFSLILESASTNQTSMYLCASSYPGTKYNEQFFGPGTRLTVL.

The rearrangement links TRBV6-5 to TRBJ1-3; 8 bases fit TRBD1. Germline V CDR1 and CDR2: MNHEY, SVGAGI. CDR3 length: 12 residues. J was trimmed by 14 bases and V by 4 bases; bases with no gene match: 7. The CDR3 region has the DNA TGTGCCAGCAGTTCCGGACAGGGTGGGCTATATTTT. It specifies CASSSGQGGLYF.

The chain links TRBV5-6 to TRBJ2-7, with 11 bases aligning to TRBD1. The CDR3 covers 15 residues. After removal of 3 bases from V and 5 bases from J, the junction contained 7 bases not matched to a gene. Germline CDR1 and CDR2: SGHDT and YYEEEE. CDR3: CASSYLRGQGDEQYF. CDR3 sequence (DNA): TGTGCCAGCAGCTATCTTAGGGGACAGGGGGACGAGCAGTACTTC.

This chain joins TRBV18 and TRBJ2-3; D might be TRBD1 or TRBD2, each matching 5 bases. Trimming removed 8 bases from V and 4 bases from J, with 25 bases in between. The CDR3 has 17 residues. Germline-derived CDR1 and CDR2 are KGHSH and LQKENI. The CDR3 region is CASTSYLRGVGADTQYF. The CDR3 coding sequence is TGTGCCAGCACGTCCTATCTGAGGGGCGTGGGTGCAGATACGCAGTATTTT. The full variable domain, its missing parts supplied by reference TRBV18 and TRBJ2-3, is NAGVMQNPRHLVRRRGQEARLRCSPMKGHSHVYWYRQLPEEGLKFMVYLQKENIIDESGMPKERFSAEFPKEGPSILRIQQVVRGDSAAYFCASTSYLRGVGADTQYFGPGTRLTVL.

V and J are TRBV6-5 and TRBJ2-7, with 10 bases fitting TRBD1. The germline gives CDR1 MNHEY, CDR2 SVGAGI. V lost 7 bases and J lost 3; bases outside the gene matches: 9. The CDR3 consists of 15 residues. In DNA, the CDR3 is TGTGCCAGCAACCCGACAGGGGGCCTCTACTACGAGCAGTACTTC. Translated, it gives CASNPTGGLYYEQYF.

In nucleotides, the CDR3 is TGCGCCAGCAGTGAGTCGAGGGAGGGCTACGAGCAGTACTTC. This codes for CASSESREGYEQYF. V is TRBV10-1 and J is TRBJ2-7, with 7 bases matching TRBD2. The germline gives CDR1 WNHNN, CDR2 SYGVQD (reference sequence). After removal of 0 bases from V and 3 bases from J, the junction contained 2 bases not matched to a gene. This CDR3 has 14 residues.

The sample holds a few counts of this clone. This chain links TRBV9 with TRBJ2-6; TRBD1 matches 7 bases. After removal of 6 bases from V and 4 bases from J, the junction contained 7 bases not matched to a gene. The CDR3 consists of 15 residues. The germline V gene encodes CDR1 SGDLS and CDR2 YYNGEE. This CDR3 is CASTRGTLGANVLTF. As DNA, the CDR3 is TGTGCCAGCACCAGGGGGACCCTCGGGGCCAACGTCCTGACTTTC.

In DNA form, the CDR3 reads TGTGCCAGCACCAGGGCCCAAGATACGCAGTATTTT. Encoded protein: CASTRAQDTQYF. The chain carries TRBV2 and TRBJ2-3; D is possibly TRBD1 (5 bases). V was clipped by 7 bases and J by 5 bases, with 10 bases between them. The CDR3 runs to 12 residues. Germline values: CDR1 SNHLY, CDR2 FYNNEI. Full variable domain (outside the CDR3, taken from reference TRBV2 and TRBJ2-3): EPEVTQTPSHQVTQMGQEVILRCVPISNHLYFYWYRQILGQKVEFLVSFYNNEISEKSEIFDDQFSVERPDGSNFTLKIRSTKLEDSAMYFCASTRAQDTQYFGPGTRLTVL.